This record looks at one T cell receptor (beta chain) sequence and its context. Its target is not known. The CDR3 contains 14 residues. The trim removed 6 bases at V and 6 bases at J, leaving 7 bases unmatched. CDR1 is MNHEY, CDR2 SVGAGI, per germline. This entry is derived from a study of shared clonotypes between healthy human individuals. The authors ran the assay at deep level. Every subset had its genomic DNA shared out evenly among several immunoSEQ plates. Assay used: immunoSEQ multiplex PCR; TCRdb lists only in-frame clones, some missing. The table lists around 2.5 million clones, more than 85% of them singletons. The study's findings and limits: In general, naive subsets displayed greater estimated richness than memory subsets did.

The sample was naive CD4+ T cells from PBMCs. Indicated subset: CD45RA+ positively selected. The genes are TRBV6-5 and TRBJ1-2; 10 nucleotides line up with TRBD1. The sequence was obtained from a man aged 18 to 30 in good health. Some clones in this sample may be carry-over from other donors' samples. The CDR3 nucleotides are TGTGCCAGCAGACTACTGGACAGGGGGGATGGCTACACCTTC. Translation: CASRLLDRGDGYTF.